The 21 T cell receptor beta chains given below trace back to one sample, sequenced in a study of T-cell reconstitution after alpha-beta-depleted transplantation in children. Molecular barcoding with unique molecular identifiers was used for the TCRbeta library. Each CDR3 protein is one row after TCRdb ran MiXCR on the PCR reads. The data hold fewer than 250,000 distinct CDR3 sequences, with approximately 15% observed a single time. Sequencing used PBMCs, mostly from graft donor cells, obtained 360 days after TCRalphabeta/CD19-depleted stem cell transplant. The receptors come from a male patient between 2 and 9 years old who had a stem cell transplant for acute lymphoblastic leukemia, so the T cells may come from the graft donor.

This clonotype was seen a handful of times. The rearrangement joins TRBV28 to TRBJ1-1; 9 bases are a match to TRBD1. This CDR3 region has 16 residues. V lost 5 bases, J lost 3 bases, and 10 bases stayed unmatched. The V gene's germline CDR1 is MDHEN and CDR2 SYDVKM. CDR3 amino acids: CASSVLRDRADTEAFF. The CDR3, as DNA: TGTGCCAGCAGTGTTCTTAGGGACAGGGCGGACACTGAAGCTTTCTTT.

The chain has TRBV12-3 or TRBV12-4 and TRBJ1-1; 7 bases map to TRBD1. J gave up 4 bases and V 7 bases, and 12 bases lay outside the gene matches. This CDR3 is built from 15 residues. CDR3 residues: CASNQRTGPATEAFF. The CDR3 DNA reads as TGTGCCAGCAACCAAAGGACAGGTCCGGCCACTGAAGCTTTCTTT.

The chain combines TRBV5-1 with TRBJ2-7; TRBD1 matches 7 bases. The V and J ends lost 4 bases and 3 bases, in that order; junction bases with no gene match: 7. This CDR3 contains 14 residues. Germline CDR1 is SGHRS and CDR2 is YFSETQ. CDR3 bases: TGCGCCAGCAGCGTACGGGGACAGTTCTACGAGCAGTACTTC. The encoded protein is CASSVRGQFYEQYF.

The CDR3 region is CSVEDPLAWSGANVLTF. The CDR3 nucleotides are TGCAGCGTTGAAGATCCCCTAGCGTGGTCCGGGGCCAACGTCCTGACTTTC. The chain couples TRBV29-1 to TRBJ2-6; TRBD2 might be the D (6 bases). This CDR3 has 17 amino acids. Germline values: CDR1 SQVTM, CDR2 ANQGSEA. Trimming stripped 0 bases from V and 4 bases from J, with 16 bases between.

The V and J genes are TRBV25-1 and TRBJ1-2; TRBD1 might be the D (5 bases). This CDR3 is 15 amino acids long. V was shortened by 2 bases and J by 9 bases, with 19 bases between the two germline ends. The germline gives CDR1 MGHDK, CDR2 SYGVNS. The CDR3 spells CASSELARDEQSYTF. In DNA, the CDR3 is TGTGCCAGCAGTGAACTCGCCCGGGACGAGCAAAGCTACACCTTC.

The sample holds a few counts of this clonotype. The chain combines TRBV28 with TRBJ1-5; D is unclear. V was cut by 1 base and J by 1 base, with 5 bases left in between. The germline V gene encodes CDR1 MDHEN and CDR2 SYDVKM. The CDR3 contains 14 residues. The CDR3 DNA reads TGTGCCAGCAGTTTATCTGTGAGCAATCAGCCCCAGCATTTT. The encoded protein is CASSLSVSNQPQHF. Full variable domain (outside the CDR3, taken from reference TRBV28 and TRBJ1-5): DVKVTQSSRYLVKRTGEKVFLECVQDMDHENMFWYRQDPGLGLRLIYFSYDVKMKEKGDIPEGYSVSREKKERFSLILESASTNQTSMYLCASSLSVSNQPQHFGDGTRLSIL.

The J gene is TRBJ1-1, the V gene TRBV5-1; the D gene is possibly TRBD1 (6 bases). The germline CDR1 and CDR2 sequences are SGHRS and YFSETQ. The CDR3 has 16 residues. The V end was cut by 4 bases, the J end by 1 base, with 17 bases between. The CDR3 is CASSPWGAGANTEAFF. CDR3 coding DNA: TGCGCCAGCAGCCCGTGGGGGGCTGGAGCGAACACTGAAGCTTTCTTT.

This chain links TRBV7-6 with TRBJ2-3, with a weak D call TRBD1 (6 bases). Germline V gene sequence: CDR1 SGHVS, CDR2 FNYEAQ. V was shortened by 1 base and J by 4 bases, with 21 bases between the two germline ends. This CDR3 is built from 18 residues. In DNA form, the CDR3 reads TGTGCCAGCAGCTTAGATAAGACAGGCCCATTATTTCCAGATACGCAGTATTTT. The encoded protein is CASSLDKTGPLFPDTQYF.

The V call is TRBV6-2 or TRBV6-3, the J call TRBJ2-2; D uncertain. Germline CDR1 is MNHEY and CDR2 is SVGEGT. V lost 5 bases and J 4 bases, leaving 8 bases between the germline ends. The CDR3 covers 13 residues. The CDR3 sequence: CASSTHTTGELFF. In DNA, the CDR3 is TGTGCCAGCAGTACTCACACCACCGGGGAGCTGTTTTTT.

This clonotype has a handful of counts. CDR3 in amino acids: CASSLDSAQETQYF. The CDR3 DNA reads TGCGCCAGCAGCTTGGACAGTGCCCAAGAGACCCAGTACTTC. The rearrangement links TRBV5-1 to TRBJ2-5; D remains unclear. This CDR3 has 14 amino acids. The germline V gene encodes CDR1 SGHRS and CDR2 YFSETQ. The V gene lost 0 bases and the J gene lost 1 base, with 7 bases spanning the gap.

The genes are TRBV5-1 and TRBJ2-1; 8 bases match TRBD2. With V trimmed by 3 bases and J by 6 bases, 5 bases remained unmatched. The CDR3 sequence is 14 residues long. Germline V CDR1 and CDR2: SGHRS, YFSETQ. The CDR3 coding sequence is TGCGCCAGCAGCTACTCGGGAGGGGGCAATGAGCAGTTCTTC. Protein sequence: CASSYSGGGNEQFF.

This clonotype was counted only a few times. The chain has TRBV20-1 and TRBJ2-7; TRBD1 might be the D (5 bases). The germline gives CDR1 DFQATT, CDR2 SNEGSKA (reference sequence). The CDR3 is made up of 15 amino acids. Trimming shortened V by 1 base and J by 0 bases, and 13 bases separated the two germline ends. The CDR3 sequence is CSARVDSLPSYEQYF. The DNA of the CDR3 is TGCAGTGCTAGAGTCGACAGCCTACCCTCCTACGAGCAGTACTTC.

The sample holds a few counts of this clonotype. The chain combines TRBV11-1 with TRBJ2-1, with 7 bases fitting TRBD2. Germline CDR1 reads SGHAT; CDR2 reads FQDESV (reference sequence). J gave up 5 bases and V 3 bases, and 16 bases lay outside the gene matches. The CDR3 totals 18 residues. CDR3 region: CASSFRTPFSGRDNEQFF. The CDR3 nucleotides read TGTGCCAGCAGCTTTCGAACCCCATTTAGCGGGCGGGACAATGAGCAGTTCTTC.

This clonotype came up a few times. This chain connects TRBV11-3 to TRBJ2-1, with no clear D. Germline V gene lookup returns CDR1 SGHNT and CDR2 YENEEA. This CDR3 is built from 15 residues. Trimming removed 0 bases at V and 5 bases at J, with 11 bases between. Written as DNA, the CDR3 is TGTGCCAGCAGCTTAGATGGGTCGGCGAACAATGAGCAGTTCTTC. The encoded protein is CASSLDGSANNEQFF.

This clonotype was seen a few times. This sequence joins TRBV4-2 and TRBJ2-4; the D call may be TRBD1 or TRBD2 (7 bases each). The CDR3 extends over 17 amino acids. With 0 bases removed from V and 7 bases from J, the gap between germline ends came to 19 bases. Per germline, CDR1 LGHNA and CDR2 YNFKEQ. CDR3 DNA: TGTGCCAGCAGCCAAGAAGCGGGGACAGCCGTGGGCAACATTCAGTACTTC. This sequence encodes CASSQEAGTAVGNIQYF.

The gene calls are TRBV12-3 or TRBV12-4 and TRBJ2-7; no clear D gene. Trimming cost V 5 bases and J 0 bases, with 17 bases left between them. The CDR3 runs 16 residues. This CDR3 is CASSTLPGPRSYEQYF. The CDR3 DNA is TGTGCCAGCAGTACACTCCCCGGACCTCGCTCCTACGAGCAGTACTTC.

This clonotype was seen at least ten times. This sequence joins TRBV6-5 and TRBJ1-2; perhaps TRBD1 as D (5 bases). There are 16 residues in the CDR3. Germline CDR1 reads MNHEY; CDR2 reads SVGAGI. V dropped 6 bases and J dropped 0 bases, with 17 bases sitting between them. The CDR3 coding sequence is TGTGCCAGCAGCCGAGGGGCACCGACGCCTAACTATGGCTACACCTTC. It is translated as CASSRGAPTPNYGYTF.

This clonotype occurred many times. Mismatch with germline at one junction end may stem from a read error. J is TRBJ1-3 and V is TRBV25-1, with 12 bases identical to TRBD1. CDR1 and CDR2 from the germline V gene are MGHDK and SYGVNS. This CDR3 has 14 amino acids. Written as DNA, the CDR3 is TGTGCCAGCAGCCGGGGGCCTAGGGGACAGGGGGCGAATTTT. Protein sequence: CASSRGPRGQGANF.

This sequence joins TRBV12-3 or TRBV12-4 and TRBJ2-1; D is perhaps TRBD2 (6 bases). This CDR3 is 15 amino acids long. Trimming stripped 3 bases from V and 5 bases from J, with 14 bases between. CDR3 sequence reads: CASSFSTRSHNEQFF. The CDR3, as DNA: TGTGCCAGCAGTTTCTCGACTAGATCCCACAATGAGCAGTTCTTC.

This clonotype was recorded many times. The chain carries TRBV5-5 and TRBJ2-5; 7 nucleotides line up with TRBD1. The length of the CDR3 is 14 residues. CDR1 SGHKS and CDR2 YYEKEE come from the germline V gene (reference sequence). J lost 5 bases, V lost 4 bases, and 8 bases had no gene match. CDR3: CASSLTGAEETQYF. As DNA, the CDR3 is TGTGCCAGCAGCCTTACAGGGGCGGAGGAGACCCAGTACTTC.

This clonotype was counted a few times. This chain connects TRBV9 to TRBJ2-1, with 7 bases that match TRBD1. The CDR3 is 15 residues long. With V trimmed by 3 bases and J by 7 bases, 10 bases remained unmatched. Germline CDR1 SGDLS, CDR2 YYNGEE. CDR3 bases: TGTGCCAGCAGCGAGCGGACAGGCCCGGGGAATGAGCAGTTCTTC. This codes for CASSERTGPGNEQFF. The full variable domain, in which reference TRBV9 and TRBJ2-1 provide the parts outside the CDR3, is DSGVTQTPKHLITATGQRVTLRCSPRSGDLSVYWYQQSLDQGLQFLIQYYNGEERAKGNILERFSAQQFPDLHSELNLSSLELGDSALYFCASSERTGPGNEQFFGPGTRLTVL.